Below are 29 T cell receptor beta chains sequenced from a single sample in a study of blood T cells in healthy people across ages. PCR was performed a second time for about 6 to 11 cycles using a sample-barcoded 5' primer and a J-beta primer mix. One entry per CDR3 protein results from TCRdb running MiXCR on the 5' RACE reads. The data hold 1.8 million or so distinct CDR3 sequences, with about 39% observed a single time. The material sequenced was blood. The receptors stem from a human donor in good health.

V usage is TRBV7-2 and J usage is TRBJ2-5; no definite D call. The germline CDR1 and CDR2 sequences are SGHTA and FQGNSA. This CDR3 is built from 14 residues. Trimming removed 8 bases at V and 5 bases at J, with 18 bases between. CDR3: CASGQYRSGETQYF. The CDR3 bases are TGTGCCAGCGGCCAATACCGCAGTGGGGAGACCCAGTACTTC. Looking up the rest from reference TRBV7-2 and TRBJ2-5 gives the full variable domain: GAGVSQSPSNKVTEKGKDVELRCDPISGHTALYWYRQSLGQGLEFLIYFQGNSAPDKSGLPSDRFSAERTGGSVSTLTIQRTQQEDSAVYLCASGQYRSGETQYFGPGTRLLVL.

The gene calls are TRBV9 and TRBJ2-4; D gene uncertain. The DNA matches TRBJ2-7 better at its end, which makes the J call doubtful. This CDR3 has 14 residues. Germline V gene lookup returns CDR1 SGDLS and CDR2 YYNGEE. The CDR3 protein is CASSVGPYSHEQYF. CDR3 in DNA: TGTGCCAGCAGCGTAGGACCCTATTCGCACGAGCAGTACTTC.

This clonotype was counted only a few times. The chain links TRBV18 to TRBJ1-2; TRBD1 might be the D (5 bases). CDR1 is KGHSH and CDR2 is LQKENI in the germline V gene. V dropped 1 base and J dropped 5 bases, with 11 bases sitting between them. The CDR3 is 14 amino acids. The CDR3: CASSPQGRWYGYTF. Here the CDR3 DNA reads TGTGCCAGCTCACCACAGGGGCGTTGGTATGGCTACACCTTC.

The chain links TRBV2 to TRBJ2-1, with TRBD2 matching 13 bases. The CDR3 is made up of 17 amino acids. V was clipped by 8 bases and J by 6 bases; unmatched bases: 13. CDR1 SNHLY and CDR2 FYNNEI come from the germline V gene. The CDR3 coding sequence is TGTGCCAGCTCGGGTTTGGGGACTAGCGGGGAAGGCAATGAGCAGTTCTTC. Encoded protein: CASSGLGTSGEGNEQFF.

In its sample, this clonotype was seen a few times. V usage is TRBV15 and J usage is TRBJ2-7, with 12 bases matching TRBD1. This CDR3 spans 14 amino acids. The germline V gene has CDR1 LNHNV and CDR2 YYDKDF (reference sequence). With 7 bases clipped from V and 5 bases from J, the junction kept 6 bases outside the gene matches. The CDR3: CATKLGQGANEQYF. The CDR3 region has the DNA TGTGCCACCAAACTGGGACAGGGGGCGAACGAGCAGTACTTC. The full variable domain, with the rest looked up from reference TRBV15 and TRBJ2-7, is DAMVIQNPRYQVTQFGKPVTLSCSQTLNHNVMYWYQQKSSQAPKLLFHYYDKDFNNEADTPDNFQSRRPNTSFCFLDIRSPGLGDTAMYLCATKLGQGANEQYFGPGTRLTVT.

The chain employs TRBV29-1 and TRBJ2-3; no reliable D call. The CDR3 length is 13 residues. CDR1 is SQVTM and CDR2 is ANQGSEA in the germline V gene. Deletions cut 2 bases from V and 2 bases from J, with 8 bases between. In DNA, the CDR3 is TGCAGCGTTGAATCGGAGTCCACAGATACGCAGTATTTT. Protein sequence: CSVESESTDTQYF.

This clonotype was seen ten or more times. The chain uses TRBV6-1 and TRBJ2-1; the D gene is possibly TRBD1 (5 bases). Germline loops: CDR1 MNHNS, CDR2 SASEGT. V was trimmed by 3 bases and J by 12 bases, leaving 15 bases between them. The CDR3 is 13 amino acids. CDR3 protein: CASSDIGALGQFF. In nucleotides, the CDR3 is TGTGCCAGCAGTGATATAGGGGCGCTTGGGCAGTTCTTC.

The J gene is TRBJ1-1, the V gene TRBV20-1; maybe TRBD1 (6 bases). The V end lost 4 bases, the J end lost 7 bases, and 13 bases lay between the germline ends. The CDR3 loop spans 12 amino acids. CDR1 is DFQATT and CDR2 is SNEGSKA in the germline V gene (reference sequence). The CDR3 DNA follows: TGCAGTGCTAAGACCCAGGGGATTGAAGCTTTCTTT. Protein product: CSAKTQGIEAFF.

This chain joins TRBV29-1 and TRBJ1-5; 11 nucleotides align to TRBD1. The V segment lost 7 bases and the J segment 7 bases; nucleotides outside the gene matches: 6. Looked up from germline, CDR1 is SQVTM and CDR2 is ANQGSEA. The CDR3 totals 13 residues. Here the CDR3 DNA reads TGCAGCGCCCAGGGGACAGGGGGACAGCCCCAGCATTTT. It translates to CSAQGTGGQPQHF.

The count of this clonotype is one. This may come from a read error, since a much larger clone is one base off. V usage is TRBV20-1 and J usage is TRBJ2-5, with D perhaps matching TRBD2 (6 bases). Germline V CDR1 and CDR2: DFQATT, SNEGSKA (reference sequence). The ends were cut back, 6 bases at V and 0 bases at J, with 17 bases in the middle. The CDR3 has 15 amino acids. CDR3 bases: TGCAGTGCGTGGGGCCCCCGGGGGTACCAAGAGACCCAGTACTTC. Translation gives CSAWGPRGYQETQYF.

The chain links TRBV2 to TRBJ2-2; the D is unclear. CDR1 is SNHLY, CDR2 FYNNEI, per germline. V gave up 8 bases and J gave up 1 base, with 17 bases separating them. The CDR3 totals 16 residues. CDR3 protein: CASDPEIGKNTGELFF. The CDR3 bases are TGTGCCAGCGATCCCGAAATCGGCAAGAACACCGGGGAGCTGTTTTTT.

V and J are TRBV11-2 and TRBJ1-1, with D tentatively TRBD1 (5 bases). This CDR3 is built from 15 residues. V lost 3 bases to trimming and J lost 5 bases, with 16 bases between them. Germline V gene lookup returns CDR1 SGHAT and CDR2 FQNNGV. This CDR3 is CASSLYLGGETEAFF. The CDR3 DNA is TGTGCCAGCAGCTTGTATTTGGGGGGTGAGACTGAAGCTTTCTTT.

This clonotype has only a few counts. The V call is TRBV9, the J call TRBJ1-2; no firm D call. CDR1 is SGDLS, CDR2 YYNGEE, per germline. The V end was cut by 0 bases, the J end by 7 bases, with 7 bases between. The CDR3 has 12 amino acids. The CDR3 loop is CASSVDRFGYTF. CDR3 DNA sequence: TGTGCCAGCAGCGTAGATAGATTTGGCTACACCTTC.

The chain couples TRBV4-2 to TRBJ1-1; TRBD1 is a possible D gene (5 bases). Germline loops: CDR1 LGHNA, CDR2 YNFKEQ. The ends were cut back, 4 bases at V and 2 bases at J, with 14 bases in the middle. The CDR3 covers 15 residues. The chain's CDR3 is CASSPQFTGNTEAFF. The CDR3 DNA reads as TGTGCCAGCAGCCCCCAATTTACAGGTAACACTGAAGCTTTCTTT.

This chain joins TRBV6-2 or TRBV6-3 and TRBJ2-5; no firm D call. Trimming pared 7 bases from V and 0 bases from J, leaving 18 bases between. Germline V gene data show CDR1 as MNHEY and CDR2 as SVGEGT. The CDR3 runs 16 residues. CDR3 DNA sequence: TGTGCCAGCATCCCGGCGAGGAACTGGTACCAAGAGACCCAGTACTTC. Its translation: CASIPARNWYQETQYF.

This clonotype was seen a single time. This chain joins TRBV5-1 and TRBJ2-5; TRBD2 might be the D (5 bases). The J call is in doubt because the DNA end fits TRBJ2-7 better. CDR3 length: 18 amino acids. CDR1 is SGHRS, CDR2 YFSETQ, per germline. The CDR3 reads CASSLDRLSGYMGYEQYF. The CDR3 nucleotides are TGCGCCAGCAGCTTGGACAGACTTTCGGGGTACATGGGTTACGAGCAGTACTTC.

With regard to this clonotype: A much bigger clone sits one base away, suggesting this may be a read error. The V gene is TRBV10-3, the J gene TRBJ2-5, with D perhaps TRBD2 (5 bases). The CDR3 is 15 residues long. Per germline, CDR1 ENHRY and CDR2 SYGVKD. The V gene lost 5 bases and the J gene lost 11 bases, with 24 bases spanning the gap. CDR3 in DNA: TGTGCCATCAGTTCACGGGCCCCTTCGGGGAATGAGCAGTACTTC. It codes for CAISSRAPSGNEQYF.

The chain is built from TRBV29-1 and TRBJ2-4; D perhaps matches TRBD1 (5 bases). With the DNA end fitting TRBJ2-7 better, the J assignment may be wrong. This CDR3 is 13 amino acids long. Germline V gene sequence: CDR1 SQVTM, CDR2 ANQGSEA. This chain's CDR3 is CSVQRQTKDEQYF. The CDR3 DNA follows: TGCAGCGTTCAAAGACAGACCAAAGACGAGCAGTACTTC.

This clonotype has at least ten counts. This sequence joins TRBV29-1 and TRBJ2-7; 9 positions agree with TRBD1. CDR1 and CDR2 from the germline V gene are SQVTM and ANQGSEA. The V and J ends lost 6 bases and 6 bases, in that order; junction bases with no gene match: 12. CDR3 length equals 14 residues. CDR3 protein: CSVTGQGEVIEQYF. The CDR3 DNA sequence: TGCAGCGTCACGGGACAGGGTGAGGTTATCGAGCAGTACTTC.

About this clonotype itself: At one end the junction does not follow the germline gene, possibly because of a read error. The rearrangement uses TRBV5-1 and TRBJ1-2, with D maybe TRBD1 (6 bases). CDR1 SGHRS and CDR2 YFSETQ come from the germline V gene. CDR3 length: 12 residues. The CDR3: CASRTDSYGHTF. The CDR3 DNA is TGCGCCAGCAGAACGGACAGCTATGGCCACACCTTC. Full variable domain (remainder filled in from reference TRBV5-1 and TRBJ1-2): KAGVTQTPRYLIKTRGQQVTLSCSPISGHRSVSWYQQTPGQGLQFLFEYFSETQRNKGNFPGRFSGRQFSNSRSEMNVSTLELGDSALYLCASRTDSYGHTFGSGTRLTVV.

This clonotype was seen a few times. The rearrangement uses TRBV9 and TRBJ2-3; D gene unclear. The CDR3 has 15 residues. Between the trimmed V and J ends, which lost 0 bases and 0 bases, there was a span of 8 bases. Germline-derived CDR1 and CDR2 are SGDLS and YYNGEE. As DNA, the CDR3 is TGTGCCAGCAGCGTAGGTGTTCGGAGCACAGATACGCAGTATTTT. Its protein product is CASSVGVRSTDTQYF.

This clonotype occurred a few times. This chain connects TRBV25-1 to TRBJ2-5; D is unresolved. Germline-derived CDR1 and CDR2 are MGHDK and SYGVNS. Trimming took 8 bases from V and 4 from J, leaving 17 bases between them. This CDR3 has 14 residues. CDR3 sequence reads: CASGHLSSGETQYF. CDR3 sequence (DNA): TGTGCCAGCGGTCACCTGAGTTCGGGAGAGACCCAGTACTTC.

The chain carries TRBV7-2 and TRBJ2-7; TRBD1 aligns across 10 bases. J lost 6 bases, V lost 3 bases, and 5 bases had no gene match. The CDR3 runs 14 residues. Germline loops: CDR1 SGHTA, CDR2 FQGNSA. The CDR3 is CASSFPGQGGEQYF. For the CDR3, the DNA is TGTGCCAGCAGCTTCCCAGGACAGGGGGGCGAGCAGTACTTC.

This clonotype was recorded a few times. The chain joins TRBV30 to TRBJ2-2; possibly TRBD1 for D (5 bases). V was pared by 4 bases and J by 8 bases, with 8 bases between. Germline V CDR1 and CDR2: GTSNPN, SVGIG (reference sequence). CDR3 size: 11 residues. This CDR3 reads CAWNQGGELFF. The CDR3 region has the DNA TGTGCCTGGAATCAGGGAGGGGAGCTGTTTTTT.

This clonotype has more than one count but fewer than ten. The V gene is TRBV29-1, the J gene TRBJ2-1; 8 bases match TRBD2. The CDR3 sequence is 16 residues long. CDR1 and CDR2 (germline): SQVTM, ANQGSEA. V shed 4 bases and J 10 bases; nucleotides not matched to a gene: 18. This CDR3 is CSVARTGGGPGKEQFF. Written as DNA, the CDR3 is TGCAGCGTTGCGCGAACGGGCGGGGGGCCGGGGAAGGAGCAGTTCTTC.

The chain is built from TRBV10-3 and TRBJ2-1; D may be TRBD2 (6 bases). The CDR3 runs 12 residues. Trimming removed 2 bases from V and 10 bases from J, with 9 bases in between. The germline gives CDR1 ENHRY, CDR2 SYGVKD. As DNA, the CDR3 is TGTGCCATCAGTGAGCACGCGGGAGAGCAGTTCTTC. It translates to CAISEHAGEQFF.

The gene calls are TRBV6-1 and TRBJ2-3; 11 bases are shared with TRBD1. The CDR3 runs 16 residues. Unmatched junction bases numbered 11, after V lost 6 bases and J lost 6 bases. Germline CDR1 is MNHNS and CDR2 is SASEGT. CDR3 loop: CASRPIVGQGVDTQYF. CDR3 DNA sequence: TGTGCCAGCAGACCTATAGTGGGACAGGGGGTGGATACGCAGTATTTT.

In its sample, this clonotype was seen once. The chain is built from TRBV4-2 and TRBJ1-1; D unclear. Germline V gives CDR1 LGHNA, CDR2 YNFKEQ. V was pared by 2 bases and J by 0 bases, with 10 bases between. The CDR3 sequence is 15 residues long. The CDR3 DNA reads as TGTGCCAGCAGCCAAATTCTCCAGTTGAACACTGAAGCTTTCTTT. Amino acids: CASSQILQLNTEAFF.

This clonotype was observed a handful of times. The rearrangement uses TRBV27 and TRBJ2-7; D remains unclear. Looked up from germline, CDR1 is MNHEY and CDR2 is SMNVEV (reference sequence). The CDR3 loop spans 12 amino acids. V shed 8 bases and J shed 4 bases, with 12 bases lying between them. CDR3 loop: CASGLGEYEQYF. The CDR3 bases are TGTGCCAGCGGCCTAGGTGAATACGAGCAGTACTTC.